One T cell receptor beta chain is described in this entry. What it binds is not known. The sample comes from a study of graft-versus-host responses after intestinal transplantation. Looking at the study overall: All of the recipients had induction that used anti-thymocyte globulin, then tacrolimus and steroids for roughly three years. Study-wide findings and caveats: Early post-transplant declines in HvG were associated with peak levels of circulating GvH clones.

V was shortened by 2 bases and J by 0 bases, with 12 bases between the two germline ends. The CDR3 is 15 amino acids. Per the germline V gene, CDR1 is SGHDT and CDR2 is YYEEEE. Method: immunoSEQ multiplex PCR; TCRdb's copy keeps in-frame clones and lacks some. Altogether around 100,000 clones are present, about 90% being singletons, with the ten largest covering roughly 1%. This clonotype was sampled from a human donor who was the organ donor for an intestinal transplant. The starting material was unstimulated CD4+ T cells sorted from spleen or lymph node cells, obtained before transplant. The V and J genes are TRBV5-6 and TRBJ2-7, with D possibly matching TRBD1 (5 bases). CDR3 amino acids: CASSFFQGGSYEQYF. CDR3 nucleotides: TGTGCCAGCAGCTTTTTCCAGGGCGGCTCCTACGAGCAGTACTTC.